This entry features one T cell receptor (beta chain) sequence. Its antigen is not identified. The sample originates from a study of OX40 agonist ivuxolimab in advanced cancers. Study in general: Those treated in dose escalation had hepatocellular carcinoma, melanoma, renal cell cancer or head and neck cancer.

Study outcomes and limitations: Averaged across samples, CD8+ T cells carried more expanded clones than CD4+ did.

Germline V gene sequence: CDR1 SGHRS, CDR2 YFSETQ. This CDR3 has 16 amino acids. The V and J ends lost 1 base and 7 bases, in that order; junction bases with no gene match: 5. Sequencing was performed with immunoSEQ multiplex PCR; in TCRdb, only in-frame clones are kept and a portion is missing. The data contain 65,000 to 90,000 clones, over 75% of them singletons. The sample in question was CD4+ or CD8+ T cells sorted from blood, obtained in a trial of the OX40 agonist ivuxolimab. J is TRBJ2-2 and V is TRBV5-1; 12 bases line up with TRBD2. The sequence was collected from an adult with an advanced solid tumor such as melanoma, head and neck, liver or kidney cancer. DNA for the CDR3: TGCGCCAGCAGCTTGAGACTAGCGGGAGATAGCGGGGAGCTGTTTTTT. Translated, it gives CASSLRLAGDSGELFF.